A selection of T cell receptor beta chains follows, all from one sample in a study of CD8 T cells in Susac syndrome. TCRdb itself ran the immunoSEQ multiplex PCR reads through MiXCR, one entry per CDR3 protein. The sample contains roughly 110,000 distinct CDR3 sequences, just under 95% of which appear only once. The sequencing input was CD8+ T cells from PBMCs. The origin of the receptors is a human donor in good health. Each CDR3 is given with its conserved first and last residue. The order of the fields is J gene, D gene, V gene, CDR3 DNA, CDR3 protein. A D gene is named only where the DNA matches it firmly.

TRBJ2-2,TRBD2,TRBV6-5,TGTGCCAGCAGTTACTCGCATCCGGGGGGAGCCGGGGAGCTGTTTTTT,CASSYSHPGGAGELFF
TRBJ2-3,TRBD1,TRBV6-2/TRBV6-3,TGTGCCAGCAGCTCCGCCGGGACAGTGCAGGGATTCACAGATACGCAGTATTTT,CASSSAGTVQGFTDTQYF
TRBJ1-1,NA,TRBV20-1,TGCAGTGCTTTAGGGGGGGCGAACACTGAAGCTTTCTTT,CSALGGANTEAFF
TRBJ1-2,TRBD1,TRBV10-3,TGTGCCATCAGTGAGGTCACCGGGACAGGGACCAATGTATGGTATGGCTACACCTTC,CAISEVTGTGTNVWYGYTF
TRBJ1-1,NA,TRBV3-1,TGTGCCAGCAGCGTACGAGTACGGGGGTTGAACACTGAAGCTTTCTTT,CASSVRVRGLNTEAFF
TRBJ1-3,TRBD1,TRBV25-1,TGTGCCAGCCTTCATGACAGGGGTAGCAACACCATATATTTT,CASLHDRGSNTIYF
TRBJ1-5,NA,TRBV7-2,TGTGCCAGCAGCCCCAGGAGCAATCAGCCCCAGCATTTT,CASSPRSNQPQHF
TRBJ1-2,TRBD1,TRBV6-5,TGTGCCAGCAGTACCATGGGACAGGGGTATGGCTACACCTTC,CASSTMGQGYGYTF
TRBJ1-5,NA,TRBV6-5,TGTGCCAGCGCAAAAAACAGGGATAGCAATCAGCCCCAGCATTTT,CASAKNRDSNQPQHF
TRBJ2-7,NA,TRBV28,TGTGCCAGCAGAGGGGTTCATCTGGACGGTTCCTACGAGCAGTACTTC,CASRGVHLDGSYEQYF
TRBJ2-7,NA,TRBV29-1,TGCAGCGTTAGGGGTGCGTACGAGCAGTACTTC,CSVRGAYEQYF
TRBJ1-2,NA,TRBV12-3/TRBV12-4,TGTGCCAGCAGCCTCCCCCCTAACTATGGCTACACCTTC,CASSLPPNYGYTF
TRBJ2-5,NA,TRBV7-3,TGTGCCAGCAGCTTGAGCGCCAACCGAGAGACCCAGTACTTC,CASSLSANRETQYF
TRBJ2-3,NA,TRBV6-6,TGTGCCAGCAGTTTATGGGGGGCCGGGGATACGCAGTATTTT,CASSLWGAGDTQYF
TRBJ2-1,NA,TRBV29-1,TGCAGCGTTGAAGGGACTCCCTTGGGTGGGAATGAGCAGTTCTTC,CSVEGTPLGGNEQFF
TRBJ2-1,TRBD2,TRBV4-1,TGCGCCAGCAGCCAAGAAACCTTAGCGGGGGTCTATGAGCAGTTCTTC,CASSQETLAGVYEQFF